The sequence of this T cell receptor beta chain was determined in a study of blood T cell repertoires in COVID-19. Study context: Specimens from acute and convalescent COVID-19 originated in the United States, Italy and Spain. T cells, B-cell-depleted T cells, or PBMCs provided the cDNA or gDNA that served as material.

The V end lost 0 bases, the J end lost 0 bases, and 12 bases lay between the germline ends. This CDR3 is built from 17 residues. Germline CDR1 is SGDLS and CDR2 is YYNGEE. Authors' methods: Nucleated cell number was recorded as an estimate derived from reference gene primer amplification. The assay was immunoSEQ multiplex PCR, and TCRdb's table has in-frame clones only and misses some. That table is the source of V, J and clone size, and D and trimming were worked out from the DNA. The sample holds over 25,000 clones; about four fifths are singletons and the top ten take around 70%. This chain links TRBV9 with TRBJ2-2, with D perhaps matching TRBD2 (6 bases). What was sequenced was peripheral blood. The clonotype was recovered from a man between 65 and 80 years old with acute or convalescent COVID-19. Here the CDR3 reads CASSVGAGRPNTGELFF. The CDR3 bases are TGTGCCAGCAGCGTAGGTGCGGGGCGTCCGAACACCGGGGAGCTGTTTTTT.